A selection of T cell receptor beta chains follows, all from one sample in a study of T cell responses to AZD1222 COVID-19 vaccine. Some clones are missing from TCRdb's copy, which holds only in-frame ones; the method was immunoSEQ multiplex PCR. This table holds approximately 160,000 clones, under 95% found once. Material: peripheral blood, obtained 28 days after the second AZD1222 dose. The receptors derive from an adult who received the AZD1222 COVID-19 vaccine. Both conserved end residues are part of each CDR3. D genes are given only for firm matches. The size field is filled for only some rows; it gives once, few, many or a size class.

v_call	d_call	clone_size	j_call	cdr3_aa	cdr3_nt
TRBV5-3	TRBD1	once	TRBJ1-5	CARSLCPTGQRYYSNQPQHF	TGTGCCAGAAGCTTGTGCCCAACGGGACAGCGGTACTATAGCAATCAGCCCCAGCATTTT
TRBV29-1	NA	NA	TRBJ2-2	CSVEGETEIGELFF	TGCAGCGTTGAAGGAGAGACCGAAATCGGGGAGCTGTTTTTT
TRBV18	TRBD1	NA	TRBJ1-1	CASSPNGQGATEAFF	TGTGCCAGCTCACCCAACGGACAGGGGGCAACTGAAGCTTTCTTT
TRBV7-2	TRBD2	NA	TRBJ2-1	CASSLVSGSSYNEQFF	TGTGCCAGCAGCTTAGTGAGCGGGAGCTCCTACAATGAGCAGTTCTTC
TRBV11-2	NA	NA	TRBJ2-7	CASSFGSRGAYEQYF	TGTGCCAGCAGCTTCGGGAGCCGGGGAGCCTACGAGCAGTACTTC
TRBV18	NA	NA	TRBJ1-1	CASSGVGENTEAFF	TGTGCCAGCTCCGGCGTAGGAGAGAACACTGAAGCTTTCTTT
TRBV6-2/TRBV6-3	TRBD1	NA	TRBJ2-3	CATRPSTGARGTDTQYF	TGTGCCACCCGCCCATCGACCGGGGCCAGGGGGACAGATACGCAGTATTTT
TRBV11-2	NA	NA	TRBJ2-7	CASSLARIRDNYEQYF	TGTGCCAGCAGCTTAGCCAGGATCAGGGACAACTACGAGCAGTACTTC
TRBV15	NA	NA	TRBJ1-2	CATSRDAPRGYGYTF	TGTGCCACCAGCAGAGATGCCCCCAGGGGCTATGGCTACACCTTC
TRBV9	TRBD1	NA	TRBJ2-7	CASSGQGAYEQYF	TGTGCCAGCAGCGGACAGGGGGCGTACGAGCAGTACTTC
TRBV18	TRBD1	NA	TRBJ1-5	CASSWTGPQPQHF	TGTGCCAGCTCATGGACAGGACCTCAGCCCCAGCATTTT